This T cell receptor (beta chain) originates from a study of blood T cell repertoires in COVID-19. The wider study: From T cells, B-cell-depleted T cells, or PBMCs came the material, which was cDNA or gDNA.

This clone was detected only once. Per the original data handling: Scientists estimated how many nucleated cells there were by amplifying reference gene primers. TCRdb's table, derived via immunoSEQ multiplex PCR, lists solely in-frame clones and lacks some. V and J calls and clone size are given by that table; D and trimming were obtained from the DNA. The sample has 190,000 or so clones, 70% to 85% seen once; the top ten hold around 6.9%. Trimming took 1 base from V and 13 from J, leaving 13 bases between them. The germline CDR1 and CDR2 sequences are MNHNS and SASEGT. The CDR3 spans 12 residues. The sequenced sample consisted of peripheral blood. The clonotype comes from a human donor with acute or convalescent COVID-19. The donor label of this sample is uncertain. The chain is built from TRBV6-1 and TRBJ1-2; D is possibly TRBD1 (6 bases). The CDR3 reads CASSEGGRGSTF. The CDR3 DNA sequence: TGTGCCAGCAGTGAAGGGGGCAGGGGTAGCACCTTC.